The next 25 T cell receptor beta chains were all read from a single sample in a study of shared clonotypes between healthy human individuals. CD45RO-negative, CCR7-selected cells formed the naive CD8 fraction, which excluded terminally differentiated effector memory CD45RA+ cells. Assay: immunoSEQ multiplex PCR; the TCRdb copy retains only in-frame clones and omits some. Among roughly 550,000 clones listed, just under 97% were seen once. What was sequenced was naive CD8+ T cells sorted from blood. These receptors were collected from a young woman in good health.

The chain carries TRBV28 and TRBJ1-5; 11 bases agree with TRBD1. J was trimmed by 5 bases and V by 5 bases; bases with no gene match: 5. The CDR3 runs 15 residues. Germline V CDR1 and CDR2: MDHEN, SYDVKM. The CDR3 is CASSPWTGGHQPQHF. DNA of the CDR3: TGTGCCAGCAGTCCCTGGACAGGGGGCCATCAGCCCCAGCATTTT.

The table lists this clone with a count of one. This chain joins TRBV4-1 and TRBJ2-5; the D gene is possibly TRBD1 (6 bases). Germline V gene lookup returns CDR1 MGHRA and CDR2 YSYEKL. Trimming removed 6 bases from V and 4 bases from J, with 18 bases in between. This CDR3 has 15 residues. CDR3 in amino acids: CASRLDSRGGETQYF. The CDR3 nucleotides read TGCGCCAGCAGACTGGACAGTCGCGGAGGAGAGACCCAGTACTTC.

This clone has only one observation. The chain links TRBV4-2 to TRBJ2-5; either TRBD1 or TRBD2 may fit D (6 bases each). Trimming pared 4 bases from V and 2 bases from J, leaving 26 bases between. Germline loops: CDR1 LGHNA, CDR2 YNFKEQ. The CDR3 covers 19 residues. The CDR3 nucleotides read TGTGCCAGCAGCCCCCTCTCTCCGGCGGGGCTTAGGGGGCAAGAGACCCAGTACTTC. Translated: CASSPLSPAGLRGQETQYF.

The rearrangement joins TRBV7-9 to TRBJ2-7, with D unresolved. There are 11 residues in the CDR3. Germline CDR1 SEHNR, CDR2 FQNEAQ (reference sequence). V lost 5 bases and J lost 3, with 5 bases in between. The CDR3 DNA sequence: TGTGCCAGCAGCGATAGCTACGAGCAGTACTTC. Protein: CASSDSYEQYF.

The chain couples TRBV4-1 to TRBJ1-4; D call uncertain. Trimming shortened V by 3 bases and J by 2 bases, and 25 bases separated the two germline ends. CDR1 and CDR2 (germline): MGHRA, YSYEKL. The CDR3 loop spans 20 amino acids. CDR3 DNA: TGCGCCAGCAGCCAGGGCCGGCCGGGCCCTAATCGGCAGACTAATGAAAAACTGTTTTTT. It encodes CASSQGRPGPNRQTNEKLFF.

The gene calls are TRBV7-9 and TRBJ1-3, with D unresolved. The CDR3 has 14 amino acids. The ends were cut back, 3 bases at V and 0 bases at J, with 6 bases in the middle. Germline CDR1 SEHNR, CDR2 FQNEAQ (reference sequence). CDR3 sequence reads: CASSFFSSGNTIYF. The CDR3 DNA sequence: TGTGCCAGCAGCTTCTTCTCCTCTGGAAACACCATATATTTT.

This chain uses TRBV28 with TRBJ2-7; a possible D gene is TRBD2 (6 bases). CDR3 length: 18 amino acids. V lost 6 bases and J 0 bases, leaving 24 bases between the germline ends. Germline V gene data show CDR1 as MDHEN and CDR2 as SYDVKM. CDR3 in DNA: TGTGCCAGCAGCTCCCCCTCCGGGCCGGGGGTTTTCTCCTACGAGCAGTACTTC. Translated: CASSSPSGPGVFSYEQYF.

The genes are TRBV28 and TRBJ1-2, with TRBD1 as a possible D gene (5 bases). V was shortened by 5 bases and J by 14 bases, with 21 bases between the two germline ends. The germline gives CDR1 MDHEN, CDR2 SYDVKM. The CDR3 totals 13 residues. CDR3 nucleotides: TGTGCCAGCAGTCCAGGGCCCTCCATATTTGTGACCTTC. Translating gives CASSPGPSIFVTF.

J is TRBJ1-3 and V is TRBV2; D not resolved. V shed 3 bases and J shed 0 bases, with 18 bases lying between them. The CDR3 totals 18 residues. Germline CDR1 is SNHLY and CDR2 is FYNNEI. CDR3 in DNA: TGTGCCAGCAGTGAGAGGAGTCCATTGTCGGGCTCTGGAAACACCATATATTTT. Translating it yields CASSERSPLSGSGNTIYF.

The chain joins TRBV11-3 to TRBJ2-3; TRBD2 matches 13 bases. This CDR3 has 15 amino acids. In germline, CDR1 is SGHNT, CDR2 YENEEA. Trimming cost V 5 bases and J 7 bases; bases outside gene matches: 6. As DNA, the CDR3 is TGTGCCAGCAGCCCGAGGACTAGCGGGAGCAATACGCAGTATTTT. This gives the protein CASSPRTSGSNTQYF.

The chain employs TRBV4-1 and TRBJ2-5, with 7 nucleotides matching TRBD2. The CDR3 loop spans 15 amino acids. Germline V CDR1 and CDR2: MGHRA, YSYEKL. J was trimmed by 2 bases and V by 2 bases; bases with no gene match: 5. In DNA, the CDR3 is TGCGCCAGCAGCCAACGGTCGGGGGGACAAGAGACCCAGTACTTC. Translated, it gives CASSQRSGGQETQYF.

For the CDR3, the DNA is TGTGCCAGCAGTGATTTAAGGACAGCCCAAGATACGCAGTATTTT. Its translation: CASSDLRTAQDTQYF. The V and J genes are TRBV25-1 and TRBJ2-3; TRBD1 is a possible D gene (6 bases). This CDR3 has 15 amino acids. Germline CDR1 and CDR2: MGHDK and SYGVNS. V gave up 3 bases and J gave up 5 bases, with 15 bases separating them.

The V call is TRBV5-5, the J call TRBJ2-7; TRBD1 aligns across 7 bases. CDR1 is SGHKS and CDR2 is YYEKEE in the germline V gene (reference sequence). The CDR3 has 15 residues. J gave up 3 bases and V 0 bases, and 6 bases lay outside the gene matches. CDR3 in amino acids: CASSLERQGYYEQYF. CDR3 DNA sequence: TGTGCCAGCAGCTTGGAAAGACAGGGCTACTACGAGCAGTACTTC.

V is TRBV29-1 and J is TRBJ2-5, with a weak D call TRBD1 (7 bases). V lost 0 bases and J lost 11, with 25 bases in between. Germline CDR1 is SQVTM and CDR2 is ANQGSEA. CDR3 length equals 16 residues. In DNA form, the CDR3 reads TGCAGCGTTGAAGATCCCGGGGACAACAGGGGAGGAGAGCAGTACTTC. Its translation is CSVEDPGDNRGGEQYF.

This clone was seen once. The same CDR3 also results from other DNA sequences found in this sample. V gene TRBV19 combines with J gene TRBJ2-7, with 8 nucleotides matching TRBD1. CDR3 length: 13 residues. Germline loops: CDR1 LNHDA, CDR2 SQIVND (reference sequence). V dropped 5 bases and J dropped 2; count of bases not matched to a gene: 2. CDR3 protein: CASSPGQAYEQYF. The CDR3 DNA follows: TGTGCCAGTAGTCCGGGACAGGCCTACGAGCAGTACTTC.

This clone occurred once. The chain couples TRBV5-4 to TRBJ2-2; 7 nucleotides align to TRBD2. Unmatched junction bases numbered 8, after V lost 7 bases and J lost 2 bases. This CDR3 spans 15 amino acids. The germline V gene has CDR1 SGHNT and CDR2 YYREEE (reference sequence). This chain's CDR3 is CASWDSGHNTGELFF. The CDR3, as DNA: TGTGCCAGCTGGGATAGCGGGCATAACACCGGGGAGCTGTTTTTT.

CDR3 DNA sequence: TGTGCCTGTTTTACAGATACGCAGTATTTT. As protein: CACFTDTQYF. J is TRBJ2-3 and V is TRBV30, with D unclear. V was shortened by 6 bases and J by 3 bases, with 4 bases between the two germline ends. CDR1 is GTSNPN, CDR2 SVGIG, per germline (reference sequence). The CDR3 consists of 10 residues.

The rearrangement links TRBV19 to TRBJ2-7; 10 nucleotides align to TRBD2. From germline, CDR1 is LNHDA and CDR2 SQIVND (reference sequence). The trim removed 5 bases at V and 4 bases at J, leaving 5 bases unmatched. The CDR3 is 14 amino acids. The CDR3 protein is CASSSLAGAYEQYF. CDR3 bases: TGTGCCAGTAGTTCCCTAGCGGGAGCTTACGAGCAGTACTTC. Looking up the rest from reference TRBV19 and TRBJ2-7 gives the full variable domain: DGGITQSPKYLFRKEGQNVTLSCEQNLNHDAMYWYRQDPGQGLRLIYYSQIVNDFQKGDIAEGYSVSREKKESFPLTVTSAQKNPTAFYLCASSSLAGAYEQYFGPGTRLTVT.

The chain joins TRBV11-2 to TRBJ1-1, with 10 bases lining up with TRBD1. Looked up from germline, CDR1 is SGHAT and CDR2 is FQNNGV. The CDR3 is made up of 14 amino acids. The V gene end was trimmed by 6 bases and the J gene end by 4 bases; junction bases not matched to a gene: 5. The CDR3 loop is CASSTGTGVTEAFF. CDR3 coding DNA: TGTGCCAGCAGTACCGGGACAGGGGTCACTGAAGCTTTCTTT.

The chain links TRBV6-5 to TRBJ2-5; no clear D gene. The CDR3 has 12 residues. V shed 0 bases and J shed 5 bases, with 4 bases lying between them. Germline V gives CDR1 MNHEY, CDR2 SVGAGI. The CDR3 region is CASSYSSETQYF. The CDR3 DNA follows: TGTGCCAGCAGTTACTCGAGCGAGACCCAGTACTTC.

This clone appeared a single time. The chain links TRBV6-6 to TRBJ1-5; TRBD1 is a possible D gene (5 bases). Germline CDR1 and CDR2: MNHNY and SVGAGI (reference sequence). The length of the CDR3 is 14 residues. V was shortened by 8 bases and J by 3 bases, with 14 bases between the two germline ends. The CDR3 loop reads CASGSGPYNQPQHF. The DNA for the CDR3 is TGTGCCAGCGGTTCAGGGCCTTACAATCAGCCCCAGCATTTT.

The chain is built from TRBV27 and TRBJ1-4; 9 nucleotides agree with TRBD1. Trimming removed 6 bases from V and 6 bases from J; junction bases left unmatched: 5. The CDR3 consists of 14 residues. Germline V gives CDR1 MNHEY, CDR2 SMNVEV (reference sequence). CDR3 residues: CASRTGGGYEKLFF. The CDR3 nucleotides are TGTGCCAGCAGGACAGGGGGAGGTTATGAAAAACTGTTTTTT.

In nucleotides, the CDR3 is TGTGCCAGCAGTGAGGTTCAGGGGGAGTACAATGAGCAGTTCTTC. It is translated as CASSEVQGEYNEQFF. The chain is built from TRBV2 and TRBJ2-1, with 7 bases fitting TRBD1. The germline gives CDR1 SNHLY, CDR2 FYNNEI. The CDR3 is 15 residues long. V was pared by 3 bases and J by 4 bases, with 6 bases of the junction left unmatched.

The chain carries TRBV2 and TRBJ1-2; D is undetermined. The germline V gene encodes CDR1 SNHLY and CDR2 FYNNEI. The CDR3 consists of 13 residues. V lost 6 bases and J lost 7, with 15 bases in between. The CDR3 bases are TGTGCCAGCAGCGGAGACGGGAATCGTGGCTACACCTTC. It is translated as CASSGDGNRGYTF.

This chain joins TRBV27 and TRBJ2-5; 9 bases align to TRBD2. The V segment lost 2 bases and the J segment 1 base; nucleotides outside the gene matches: 2. The CDR3 contains 15 residues. Looked up from germline, CDR1 is MNHEY and CDR2 is SMNVEV (reference sequence). CDR3 DNA: TGTGCCAGCAGTTTACTAGCGGGGCTCCAAGAGACCCAGTACTTC. Translating it yields CASSLLAGLQETQYF.